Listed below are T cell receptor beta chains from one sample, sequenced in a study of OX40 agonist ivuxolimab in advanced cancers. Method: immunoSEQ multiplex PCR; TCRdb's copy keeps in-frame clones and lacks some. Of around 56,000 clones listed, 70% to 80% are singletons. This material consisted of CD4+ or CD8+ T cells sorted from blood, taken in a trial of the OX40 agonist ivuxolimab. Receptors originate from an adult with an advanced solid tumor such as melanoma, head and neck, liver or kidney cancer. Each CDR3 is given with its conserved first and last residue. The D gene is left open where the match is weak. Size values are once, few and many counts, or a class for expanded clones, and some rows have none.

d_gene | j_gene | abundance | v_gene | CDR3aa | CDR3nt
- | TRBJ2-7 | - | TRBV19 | CASSPEGSSYEQYF | TGTGCCAGTAGCCCGGAGGGAAGCTCCTACGAGCAGTACTTC
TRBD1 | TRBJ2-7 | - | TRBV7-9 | CASSGDRGYEQYF | TGTGCCAGCAGCGGTGACAGGGGCTACGAGCAGTACTTC
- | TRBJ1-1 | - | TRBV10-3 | CAIRREGGVTEAFF | TGTGCCATCAGGCGGGAGGGGGGGGTCACTGAAGCTTTCTTT
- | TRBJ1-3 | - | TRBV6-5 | CASSYSSGYPGNTIYF | TGTGCCAGCAGTTACTCCTCAGGCTATCCGGGAAACACCATATATTTT
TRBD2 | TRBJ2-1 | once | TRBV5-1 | CASTRLAGGNYNEQFF | TGCGCCAGTACCCGGCTAGCGGGGGGTAACTACAATGAGCAGTTCTTC
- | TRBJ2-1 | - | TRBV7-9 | CASSPPSSYNEQFF | TGTGCCAGCAGCCCCCCTAGCTCCTACAATGAGCAGTTCTTC
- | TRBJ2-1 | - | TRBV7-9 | CASSLVTGAGEQFF | TGTGCCAGCAGCCTTGTGACCGGGGCTGGTGAGCAGTTCTTC
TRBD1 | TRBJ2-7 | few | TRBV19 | CASSMSGQGATYEQYF | TGTGCCAGTAGTATGAGTGGGCAGGGGGCAACCTACGAGCAGTACTTC
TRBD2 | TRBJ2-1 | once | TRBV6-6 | CASTLSGRDYNEQFF | TGTGCCAGCACCCTAAGCGGGAGAGACTACAATGAGCAGTTCTTC
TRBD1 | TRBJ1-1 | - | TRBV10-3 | CAISPGQGYAFF | TGTGCCATCAGTCCGGGACAGGGTTATGCTTTCTTT
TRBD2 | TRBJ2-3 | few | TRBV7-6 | CASSLLAGAADTQYF | TGTGCCAGCAGCTTACTAGCGGGAGCGGCAGATACGCAGTATTTT
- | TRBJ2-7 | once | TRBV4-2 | CASSQAPGRGIFTREQYF | TGTGCCAGCAGCCAAGCCCCGGGACGAGGGATATTTACGCGCGAGCAGTACTTC
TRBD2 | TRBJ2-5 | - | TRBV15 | CATSIRLARETQYF | TGTGCCACCAGCATCCGACTAGCACGCGAGACCCAGTACTTC
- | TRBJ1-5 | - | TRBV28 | CASSLGGQDQPQHF | TGTGCCAGCAGTTTGGGTGGCCAAGATCAGCCCCAGCATTTT
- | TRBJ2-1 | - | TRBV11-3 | CASTWGRDAEQFF | TGTGCCAGTACCTGGGGGCGGGACGCTGAGCAGTTCTTC
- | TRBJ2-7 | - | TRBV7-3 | CASSLSGTLSATVYF | TGTGCCAGCAGCTTAAGTGGGACTCTTAGTGCTACAGTGTACTTC
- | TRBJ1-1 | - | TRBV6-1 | CASRTANTEAFF | TGTGCCAGCAGGACAGCGAACACTGAAGCTTTCTTT
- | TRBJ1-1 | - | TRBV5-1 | CASSAGHTEAFF | TGCGCCAGCTCCGCGGGACACACTGAAGCTTTCTTT
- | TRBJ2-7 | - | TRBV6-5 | CASSLGHGKSQYF | TGTGCCAGCAGCCTGGGACACGGAAAGTCGCAGTACTTC
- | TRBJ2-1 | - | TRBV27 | CASTRFAGTGVGSYNEQFF | TGTGCCAGCACCCGATTTGCGGGAACAGGGGTGGGCTCCTACAATGAGCAGTTCTTC
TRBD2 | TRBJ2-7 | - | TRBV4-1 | CASSQITSGDSGQYF | TGCGCCAGCAGCCAGATCACTAGCGGGGATAGCGGGCAGTACTTC
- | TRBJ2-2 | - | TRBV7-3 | CASSLNPTGELFF | TGTGCCAGCAGCTTAAACCCCACCGGGGAGCTGTTTTTT
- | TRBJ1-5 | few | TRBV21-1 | CASIRIIPEQVRNQPQHF | TGTGCCAGCATTCGGATTATTCCCGAACAGGTTCGGAATCAGCCCCAGCATTTT
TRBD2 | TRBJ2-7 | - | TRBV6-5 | CASSYKRENYEQYF | TGTGCCAGCAGTTACAAGCGGGAGAACTACGAGCAGTACTTC
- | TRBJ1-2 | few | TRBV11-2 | CASSPEQAGYFGYTF | TGTGCCAGCAGCCCTGAACAGGCGGGGTATTTTGGCTACACCTTC
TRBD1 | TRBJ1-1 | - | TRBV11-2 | CASTHAGTGGRTEAFF | TGTGCCAGCACGCACGCCGGGACAGGGGGCCGGACTGAAGCTTTCTTT
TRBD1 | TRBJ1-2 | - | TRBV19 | CASSRPGQGGYGYTF | TGTGCCAGTAGTAGACCGGGACAGGGGGGGTATGGCTACACCTTC
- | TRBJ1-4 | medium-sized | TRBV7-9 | CASSLELIGKLFF | TGTGCCAGCAGCTTAGAGTTGATCGGAAAACTGTTTTTT
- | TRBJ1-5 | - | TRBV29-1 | CSVEDQGSRHF | TGCAGCGTTGAAGATCAGGGGTCCAGGCATTTT
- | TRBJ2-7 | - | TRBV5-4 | CASSLWGRGTSYEQYF | TGTGCCAGCAGCTTATGGGGCAGGGGCACCTCCTACGAGCAGTACTTC
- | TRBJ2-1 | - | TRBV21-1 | CASSKYTGNSNPSGEQFF | TGTGCCAGCAGCAAGTATACAGGGAATTCCAACCCCTCAGGTGAGCAGTTCTTC
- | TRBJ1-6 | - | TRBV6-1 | CASSVLGGLGNSPLHF | TGTGCCAGCAGTGTCCTAGGGGGACTCGGGAATTCACCCCTCCACTTT
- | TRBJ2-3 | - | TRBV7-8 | CASSSRINLDTQYF | TGTGCCAGCAGCTCCCGGATTAATTTGGATACGCAGTATTTT
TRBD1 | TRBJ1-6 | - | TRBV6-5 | CASNTGQGNSPLHF | TGTGCCAGCAACACGGGACAGGGAAATTCACCCCTCCACTTT
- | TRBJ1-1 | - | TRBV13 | CASKQGLNTEAFF | TGTGCCAGCAAGCAGGGACTGAACACTGAAGCTTTCTTT
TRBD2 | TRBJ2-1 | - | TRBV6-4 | CASSDASVGLNEQFF | TGTGCCAGCAGTGATGCTAGCGTGGGACTAAATGAGCAGTTCTTC
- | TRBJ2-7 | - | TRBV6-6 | CASSYNEQYF | TGTGCCAGCAGTTATAACGAGCAGTACTTC
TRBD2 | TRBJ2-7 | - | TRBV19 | CASSMGGGFSTYEQYF | TGTGCCAGTAGTATGGGCGGGGGATTTTCCACCTACGAGCAGTACTTC
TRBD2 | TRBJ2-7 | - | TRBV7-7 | CASSLGTSGNEQYF | TGTGCTAGCAGCTTAGGGACTAGCGGGAACGAGCAGTACTTC
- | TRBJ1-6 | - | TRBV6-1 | CASRGQLQNSPLHF | TGTGCCAGCCGAGGACAGCTACAGAATTCACCCCTCCACTTT
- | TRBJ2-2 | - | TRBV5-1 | CASSGHEAGDLNTGELFF | TGCGCCAGCAGCGGTCACGAAGCAGGGGACCTGAACACCGGGGAGCTGTTTTTT
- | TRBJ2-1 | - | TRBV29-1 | CSQTGYNEQFF | TGCAGTCAAACCGGGTACAATGAGCAGTTCTTC
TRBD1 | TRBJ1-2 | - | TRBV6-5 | CASRLSDRVLGYTF | TGTGCCAGCAGACTCTCGGACAGGGTACTCGGCTACACCTTC